The entry that follows covers one T cell receptor (beta chain) sequence. Its antigen is still unknown. Per the germline V gene, CDR1 is ENHRY and CDR2 is SYGVKD. V was clipped by 11 bases and J by 8 bases, with 15 bases between them. The CDR3 length is 11 residues. Primers included in the PCR were 60 Vbeta and 13 Jbeta primers. Clones were read by immunoSEQ multiplex PCR, and TCRdb kept only the in-frame ones, dropping some. The sample has about 190,000 clones; about four fifths are singletons. The record originates from a study of cytomegalovirus exposure and HLA in healthy donors. Study-wide context: As released early, the data held some 85 million unique TCRs from HLA-typed donors.

Study-wide findings and caveats: Most sequenced TCRs were rare (though some public TCRs occurred in many donors). A link between a missense DCLRE1C variant and TCR beta V- and J-gene trimming emerged from a later analysis.

The TCR comes from a man aged 25 to 40 in good health and CMV-seropositive. Sequences were obtained from PBMCs. The gene calls are TRBV10-3 and TRBJ1-2; D gene unclear. Here the CDR3 DNA reads TGTGCCCTTCCGTGGCTTGTCGGCTACACCTTC. Amino acids: CALPWLVGYTF.